This T cell receptor beta chain emerged from a study of T cell clonality in common variable immunodeficiency. The study's findings and limits: Compared with controls, CVID subjects had fewer shared TCRbeta clones.

This clone was seen repeatedly, ten times or more. Its antigen is currently unknown. The observed sequence ends 3 residues before the CDR3 terminus, with the missing tail filled in from the germline J gene. Sequenced by immunoSEQ multiplex PCR; TCRdb stores in-frame clones only, minus some. This sample has about 52,000 clones and no singletons, with 1.8% in the ten largest. Trimming took off 8 bases at V and 0 bases at J, with 19 bases between the two ends. The CDR3 covers 16 residues. Germline CDR1 LNHDA, CDR2 SQIVND (reference sequence). The material sequenced was peripheral blood mononuclear cells. The TCR comes from a person aged 18-70 years in good health. The chain joins TRBV19 to TRBJ1-2; D uncertain. The CDR3 loop reads CASLKRGRKANYGYTF. CDR3 bases read: TGTGCCAGTTTAAAACGGGGTAGGAAAGCTAACTATGGC. The whole variable domain, remainder taken from reference TRBV19 and TRBJ1-2, is DGGITQSPKYLFRKEGQNVTLSCEQNLNHDAMYWYRQDPGQGLRLIYYSQIVNDFQKGDIAEGYSVSREKKESFPLTVTSAQKNPTAFYLCASLKRGRKANYGYTFGSGTRLTVV.